The entry below gives a single T cell receptor (beta chain) sequence along with its context. The data belong to a study of T cells after yellow fever vaccination. This CDR3 has 13 residues. The germline V and J ends were trimmed by 5 bases and 8 bases, with 15 bases remaining between them. TCRdb fed the 5' RACE reads into MiXCR, producing one record per CDR3 protein. The profile shows 100,000 to 150,000 distinct CDR3 sequences, roughly 15% of them singletons. J is TRBJ1-2 and V is TRBV12-3 or TRBV12-4, with D uncertain. This clonotype originated in a man younger than 35 who received the YFV17D yellow fever vaccine. The sample in question was CD8+ T cells sorted from PBMCs, obtained 5 days after the yellow fever booster vaccination. CDR3 DNA: TGTGCCAGCAGTCCCGCCGGGAGCGCGGGCTACACCTTC. It specifies CASSPAGSAGYTF.